Sequencing of this TCR beta chain was carried out in a study of control samples from healthy donors and cancer patients. The V gene end was trimmed by 6 bases and the J gene end by 5 bases; junction bases not matched to a gene: 1. CDR3 length equals 13 residues. Sequencing used immunoSEQ multiplex PCR; TCRdb keeps in-frame clones, though not all of them. The profile shows 130,000 or so clones, 91% of them singletons. This chain joins TRBV12-3 or TRBV12-4 and TRBJ2-5; 12 nucleotides line up with TRBD2. What was sequenced was blood. The TCR comes from a man aged 18 to 30 in good health. CDR3 DNA: TGTGCCAGCAGAACTAGCGGGGGGGAGACCCAGTACTTC. Its protein is CASRTSGGETQYF.